The T cell receptor (beta chain) described here comes from a study of CD8+ T cells in alopecia areata. Treatment noted: oral pan-JAK inhibitor, 5-10 mg twice daily. Once RNA had been extracted, it was reverse transcribed into cDNA to act as the sequencing template. The table came from immunoSEQ multiplex PCR; TCRdb's copy has only in-frame clones and leaves some out. The sample lists about 270,000 clones, approximately 60% seen once, with 0.75% to 0.95% in the top ten. The CDR3 sequence is 14 residues long. Per the germline V gene, CDR1 is SGHVS and CDR2 is FQNEAQ. The V and J ends lost 5 bases and 9 bases, in that order; junction bases with no gene match: 6.

The chain is built from TRBV7-8 and TRBJ1-5, with 11 positions matching TRBD1. The sequenced sample was CD4+ T cells sorted from blood, obtained around week 54, from a patient treated with tofacitinib. This clonotype was obtained from a human donor with alopecia areata. In DNA, the CDR3 is TGTGCCAGCAGCGCAGGACAGGGGGCCGCGCCCCAGCATTTT. This gives the protein CASSAGQGAAPQHF. The full variable domain, its missing parts supplied by reference TRBV7-8 and TRBJ1-5, is GAGVSQSPRYKVAKRGQDVALRCDPISGHVSLFWYQQALGQGPEFLTYFQNEAQLDKSGLPSDRFFAERPEGSVSTLKIQRTQQEDSAVYLCASSAGQGAAPQHFGDGTRLSIL.